These 24 T cell receptor beta chains were sequenced from one sample in a study of blood T cell repertoires in COVID-19. Sequencing was performed with immunoSEQ multiplex PCR; in TCRdb, only in-frame clones are kept and a portion is missing. The sample lists over 200,000 clones; 80% were seen once. Sequences were obtained from peripheral blood. These receptors came from a human donor in a cohort sampled during active COVID-19.

This clone is a singleton in its sample. The V call is TRBV9, the J call TRBJ2-7, with TRBD2 matching over 8 bases. The length of the CDR3 is 14 residues. Germline trimming cut 4 bases from V and 0 bases from J; bases unmatched to any gene: 3. The germline V gene encodes CDR1 SGDLS and CDR2 YYNGEE. In DNA, the CDR3 is TGTGCCAGCAGCTCAACTAGCGGCTCCTACGAGCAGTACTTC. This sequence encodes CASSSTSGSYEQYF. Using reference TRBV9 and TRBJ2-7 for the parts outside the CDR3, the full variable domain is DSGVTQTPKHLITATGQRVTLRCSPRSGDLSVYWYQQSLDQGLQFLIQYYNGEERAKGNILERFSAQQFPDLHSELNLSSLELGDSALYFCASSSTSGSYEQYFGPGTRLTVT.

This chain uses TRBV7-9 with TRBJ2-7, with D unresolved. Germline CDR1 and CDR2: SEHNR and FQNEAQ (reference sequence). The CDR3 extends over 14 amino acids. The V end was cut by 5 bases, the J end by 3 bases, with 14 bases between. CDR3 region: CASSALKTNYEQYF. CDR3 in DNA: TGTGCCAGCAGCGCTCTCAAGACAAACTACGAGCAGTACTTC. Filled out from reference TRBV7-9 and TRBJ2-7, the complete variable domain reads DTGVSQNPRHKITKRGQNVTFRCDPISEHNRLYWYRQTLGQGPEFLTYFQNEAQLEKSRLLSDRFSAERPKGSFSTLEIQRTEQGDSAMYLCASSALKTNYEQYFGPGTRLTVT.

Points on this clone: At one of its ends the junction is not consistent with the germline gene, which may arise from a read error. The chain combines TRBV7-9 with TRBJ2-3; 8 nucleotides line up with TRBD2. Germline assignment: CDR1 SEHNR and CDR2 FQNEAQ (reference sequence). The length of the CDR3 is 11 residues. Here the CDR3 DNA reads TGTGCCAGCAGCACTAGCGGCTCCCGAGTATTT. Translation gives CASSTSGSRVF. Combining the CDR3 with reference TRBV7-9 and TRBJ2-3 gives the whole variable domain DTGVSQNPRHKITKRGQNVTFRCDPISEHNRLYWYRQTLGQGPEFLTYFQNEAQLEKSRLLSDRFSAERPKGSFSTLEIQRTEQGDSAMYLCASSTSGSRVFGPGTRLTVL.

CDR3 sequence: CASSPVIRNSPLHF. DNA of the CDR3: TGTGCCAGCAGCCCCGTTATCCGTAATTCACCCCTCCACTTT. The chain is built from TRBV7-2 and TRBJ1-6; no firm D call. CDR1 and CDR2 (germline): SGHTA, FQGNSA. The CDR3 runs 14 residues. Deletions cut 5 bases from V and 6 bases from J, with 11 bases between.

This chain joins TRBV4-2 and TRBJ2-2; D perhaps matches TRBD2 (5 bases). Trimming shortened V by 0 bases and J by 4 bases, and 6 bases separated the two germline ends. This CDR3 has 14 residues. Per the germline V gene, CDR1 is LGHNA and CDR2 is YNFKEQ. The CDR3 is CASSQEEATGELFF. As DNA, the CDR3 is TGTGCCAGCAGCCAAGAGGAGGCCACCGGGGAGCTGTTTTTT.

The chain combines TRBV6-5 with TRBJ2-2, with a possible D match to TRBD2 (5 bases). The CDR3 length is 14 residues. The V and J ends lost 7 bases and 3 bases respectively, with 12 bases between them. Germline V lookup: CDR1 MNHEY, CDR2 SVGAGI. Written as DNA, the CDR3 is TGTGCCAGCACCAATCGGCGGGACACCGGGGAGCTGTTTTTT. It specifies CASTNRRDTGELFF.

The rearrangement joins TRBV10-3 to TRBJ2-7, with 7 bases matching TRBD2. V was clipped by 4 bases and J by 2 bases; unmatched bases: 2. The length of the CDR3 is 13 residues. The V gene's germline CDR1 is ENHRY and CDR2 SYGVKD. In DNA, the CDR3 is TGTGCCATCAGTGGAGGACTAGCCTACGAGCAGTACTTC. Translation: CAISGGLAYEQYF.

In DNA, the CDR3 is TGTGCCAGCAGCCAAGATCCCAGCGGTCCGTACAATGAGCAGTTCTTC. It translates to CASSQDPSGPYNEQFF. The chain combines TRBV3-1 (or the pseudogene TRBV3-2) with TRBJ2-1; perhaps TRBD2 as D (5 bases). CDR3 size: 16 residues. V lost 0 bases and J 4 bases, leaving 13 bases between the germline ends. CDR1 LGHDT and CDR2 YNNKEL come from the germline V gene (reference sequence).

As to this clone: A read error may explain this, as a much larger clone is one base away. This chain joins TRBV28 and TRBJ2-7; the match to TRBD1 covers 7 bases. Germline V gives CDR1 MDHEN, CDR2 SYDVKM. The CDR3 length is 13 residues. The junction had 3 bases not matched to a gene; V was cut back by 7 bases and J by 0 bases. The CDR3 loop is CASNDRVSYEQYF. The CDR3 coding sequence is TGTGCCAGCAACGACAGGGTCTCCTACGAGCAGTACTTC.

V and J are TRBV19 and TRBJ1-1, with D hard to call. CDR3 length equals 14 residues. Germline values: CDR1 LNHDA, CDR2 SQIVND (reference sequence). Deletions cut 4 bases from V and 5 bases from J, with 14 bases between. The CDR3, as DNA: TGTGCCAGTAGTAGCCGTCTACGTTGGACTGAAGCTTTCTTT. Its protein is CASSSRLRWTEAFF.

The chain is built from TRBV9 and TRBJ2-5, with 10 bases that match TRBD2. V lost 4 bases to trimming and J lost 7 bases; unmatched junction nucleotides: 10. There are 15 residues in the CDR3. CDR1 is SGDLS, CDR2 YYNGEE, per germline. CDR3 protein: CASSPWTSGAGTQYF. The CDR3 region has the DNA TGTGCCAGCAGCCCATGGACTAGCGGCGCGGGGACCCAGTACTTC. Full variable domain (remainder filled in from reference TRBV9 and TRBJ2-5): DSGVTQTPKHLITATGQRVTLRCSPRSGDLSVYWYQQSLDQGLQFLIQYYNGEERAKGNILERFSAQQFPDLHSELNLSSLELGDSALYFCASSPWTSGAGTQYFGPGTRLLVL.

This clone was observed a handful of times. This chain uses TRBV9 with TRBJ2-7; D is perhaps TRBD2 (6 bases). Looked up from germline, CDR1 is SGDLS and CDR2 is YYNGEE. This CDR3 is 13 amino acids long. V lost 5 bases, J lost 3 bases, and 12 bases lay in between. The CDR3 DNA is TGTGCCAGCAGTTACAGAGCGGGCTACGAGCAGTACTTC. Its translation is CASSYRAGYEQYF.

This sequence joins TRBV30 and TRBJ1-5, with D possibly being TRBD1 (6 bases). Germline CDR1 reads GTSNPN; CDR2 reads SVGIG (reference sequence). V was shortened by 4 bases and J by 6 bases, with 13 bases between the two germline ends. This CDR3 contains 13 residues. CDR3 loop: CAWTQGGSQPQHF. The CDR3 DNA follows: TGTGCCTGGACACAGGGTGGTAGTCAGCCCCAGCATTTT.

This chain links TRBV4-1 with TRBJ1-5; TRBD1 agrees at 7 bases. The ends lost 1 base at V and 2 bases at J; junction bases unmatched: 2. This CDR3 is built from 15 residues. CDR1 is MGHRA, CDR2 YSYEKL, per germline. CDR3 bases: TGCGCCAGCAGCCAAGGCGACAGGGGCAATCAGCCCCAGCATTTT. Amino acid sequence: CASSQGDRGNQPQHF.

The rearrangement joins TRBV7-2 to TRBJ1-2, with unresolved D. Trimming cost V 1 base and J 4 bases, with 7 bases left between them. In germline, CDR1 is SGHTA, CDR2 FQGNSA. The CDR3 loop spans 13 amino acids. In nucleotides, the CDR3 is TGTGCCAGCAGCTTAGACAGCCCCTATGGCTACACCTTC. It yields the protein CASSLDSPYGYTF.

This clone was observed once. The chain recombines TRBV4-3 with TRBJ1-5; no clear D. The CDR3 sequence is 15 residues long. Germline CDR1 and CDR2: LGHNA and YSLEER. V shed 0 bases and J shed 0 bases, with 6 bases lying between them. The CDR3 sequence is CASSQDAYSNQPQHF. CDR3 DNA: TGCGCCAGCAGCCAAGACGCGTATAGCAATCAGCCCCAGCATTTT.

This sequence joins TRBV9 and TRBJ1-2; TRBD1 aligns across 8 bases. The germline gives CDR1 SGDLS, CDR2 YYNGEE. Losses at the gene ends were 1 base for V and 4 bases for J; bases not matched to a gene: 9. CDR3 length: 16 residues. This CDR3 reads CASSVPSTGGLYGYTF. CDR3 nucleotide sequence: TGTGCCAGCAGCGTACCTTCCACAGGGGGTCTCTATGGCTACACCTTC.

This clone occurred once. V and J are TRBV28 and TRBJ2-3; D may be TRBD1 (6 bases). The CDR3 is 14 residues long. CDR1 and CDR2 from the germline V gene are MDHEN and SYDVKM. V lost 9 bases and J 1 base, leaving 14 bases between the germline ends. CDR3 bases: TGTGCCAGTCAGGGGTGGGGAGGCACAGATACGCAGTATTTT. It encodes CASQGWGGTDTQYF.

The chain employs TRBV7-3 and TRBJ2-1, with D possibly TRBD2 on 6 matching bases. This CDR3 contains 15 residues. Germline CDR1 SGHTA, CDR2 FQGTGA. V lost 5 bases and J lost 4, with 15 bases in between. The CDR3 loop is CASSVRDSKYNEQFF. CDR3 DNA: TGTGCCAGCAGCGTCCGGGACTCAAAATACAATGAGCAGTTCTTC.

The V gene is TRBV7-2, the J gene TRBJ2-7; 7 bases agree with TRBD1. Germline V gene data show CDR1 as SGHTA and CDR2 as FQGNSA. The CDR3 runs to 13 residues. Trimming at V came to 3 bases and at J to 3 bases, leaving 2 bases not matched to a gene. CDR3 residues: CASSLSGGYEQYF. The CDR3 bases are TGTGCCAGCAGCTTGTCAGGGGGCTACGAGCAGTACTTC. Looking up the rest from reference TRBV7-2 and TRBJ2-7 gives the full variable domain: GAGVSQSPSNKVTEKGKDVELRCDPISGHTALYWYRQSLGQGLEFLIYFQGNSAPDKSGLPSDRFSAERTGGSVSTLTIQRTQQEDSAVYLCASSLSGGYEQYFGPGTRLTVT.

The chain employs TRBV9 and TRBJ1-5; D is undetermined. Trimming left V 3 bases short and J 1 base short, with 20 bases between. Germline CDR1 reads SGDLS; CDR2 reads YYNGEE. The CDR3 covers 18 residues. In DNA, the CDR3 is TGTGCCAGCAGCGCCGAGGGCTGTAGTGGGCGGAGCAATCAGCCCCAGCATTTT. Encoded protein: CASSAEGCSGRSNQPQHF.

The J gene is TRBJ2-7, the V gene TRBV11-2; D may be TRBD2 (5 bases). The CDR3 totals 14 residues. Trimming removed 3 bases from V and 3 bases from J, with 12 bases in between. Germline lookup yields CDR1 SGHAT and CDR2 FQNNGV. CDR3 region: CASSFGVLNYEQYF. The DNA of the CDR3 is TGTGCCAGCAGCTTCGGGGTCCTTAACTACGAGCAGTACTTC.

This chain joins TRBV15 and TRBJ2-7; weak D call: TRBD1 (5 bases). There are 15 residues in the CDR3. Trimming took 4 bases from V and 6 from J, leaving 19 bases between them. Germline V gene sequence: CDR1 LNHNV, CDR2 YYDKDF (reference sequence). The CDR3 loop reads CATSTHWQGVFEQYF. Written as DNA, the CDR3 is TGTGCCACCAGCACACACTGGCAGGGCGTGTTCGAGCAGTACTTC. Full variable domain (outside the CDR3, taken from reference TRBV15 and TRBJ2-7): DAMVIQNPRYQVTQFGKPVTLSCSQTLNHNVMYWYQQKSSQAPKLLFHYYDKDFNNEADTPDNFQSRRPNTSFCFLDIRSPGLGDTAMYLCATSTHWQGVFEQYFGPGTRLTVT.

Details on this clone: Other DNA sequences of this sample code for an identical CDR3. The chain carries TRBV12-3 or TRBV12-4 and TRBJ2-7; TRBD1 matches at 10 bases. This CDR3 has 13 amino acids. V lost 7 bases and J lost 4; bases outside the gene matches: 4. CDR3 sequence (DNA): TGTGCCAGCACCCGGGACAGGGGTTACGAGCAGTACTTC. Its protein product is CASTRDRGYEQYF.